This passage covers 19 T cell receptor beta chains from one sample sequenced in a study of blood T cell repertoires in COVID-19. Some clones are missing from TCRdb's copy, which holds only in-frame ones; the method was immunoSEQ multiplex PCR. The sample yields 250,000 or so clones, about 90% seen once. Sequenced material: PBMCs or T cells enriched from blood (not recorded which). These TCRs come from a woman between 40 and 55 years old who had been exposed to COVID-19.

This chain links TRBV18 with TRBJ1-1, with D uncertain. The V end lost 1 base, the J end lost 2 bases, and 8 bases lay between the germline ends. The CDR3 totals 14 residues. Germline V gene data show CDR1 as KGHSH and CDR2 as LQKENI. Written as DNA, the CDR3 is TGTGCCAGCTCACCACTAACAGTTAACACTGAAGCTTTCTTT. It yields the protein CASSPLTVNTEAFF.

The rearrangement joins TRBV4-3 to TRBJ2-7; the match to TRBD1 covers 12 bases. The CDR3 is 15 amino acids. J lost 6 bases, V lost 3 bases, and 6 bases had no gene match. Looked up from germline, CDR1 is LGHNA and CDR2 is YSLEER. The CDR3 region is CASSHPGQGAVEQYV. The DNA of the CDR3 is TGCGCCAGCAGCCATCCGGGACAGGGGGCTGTCGAGCAGTACGTC.

This clone was found a few times. The rearrangement joins TRBV28 to TRBJ1-4, with unresolved D. The CDR3 runs to 11 residues. V gave up 6 bases and J gave up 11 bases, with 10 bases separating them. Germline V gene data show CDR1 as MDHEN and CDR2 as SYDVKM. Here the CDR3 reads CASSLDGKLFF. CDR3 nucleotide sequence: TGTGCCAGCAGCCTAGATGGGAAACTGTTTTTT.

The chain links TRBV11-3 to TRBJ2-5; D might be TRBD2 (6 bases). Trimming cost V 1 base and J 2 bases, with 8 bases left between them. Germline CDR1 reads SGHNT; CDR2 reads YENEEA. The CDR3 runs to 14 residues. CDR3 region: CASSLVGTQETQYF. The CDR3 DNA is TGTGCCAGCAGCTTAGTCGGGACTCAAGAGACCCAGTACTTC.

This clone was picked up one time. The V call is TRBV7-8, the J call TRBJ1-2; possible D gene TRBD1, 6 bases. Trimming shortened V by 5 bases and J by 3 bases, and 10 bases separated the two germline ends. This CDR3 has 13 amino acids. Germline lookup yields CDR1 SGHVS and CDR2 FQNEAQ. This chain's CDR3 is CASSPEGDYGYTF. The CDR3, as DNA: TGTGCCAGCAGCCCAGAGGGGGACTATGGCTACACCTTC.

The chain has TRBV7-9 and TRBJ2-6; D not certain. This CDR3 has 15 amino acids. The germline gives CDR1 SEHNR, CDR2 FQNEAQ (reference sequence). Trimming shortened V by 5 bases and J by 1 base, and 9 bases separated the two germline ends. This chain's CDR3 is CASSPPRSGANVLTF. CDR3 DNA: TGTGCCAGCAGCCCTCCGAGGTCTGGGGCCAACGTCCTGACTTTC.

The table lists this clone with a count of one. The chain links TRBV14 to TRBJ1-6; TRBD1 matches at 9 bases. The length of the CDR3 is 15 residues. Unmatched junction bases numbered 4, after V lost 4 bases and J lost 6 bases. CDR1 and CDR2 (germline): SGHDN, FVKESK. CDR3 in DNA: TGTGCCAGCAGCCTGCGGACAGGGGTTAATTCACCCCTCCACTTT. Translating it yields CASSLRTGVNSPLHF.

This clone has more than one count but fewer than ten. The V gene is TRBV7-3, the J gene TRBJ1-5; D unresolved. CDR3 length: 15 residues. Between the trimmed V and J ends, which lost 2 bases and 5 bases, there was a span of 13 bases. The V gene's germline CDR1 is SGHTA and CDR2 FQGTGA. CDR3: CASSLAALGHQPQHF. In DNA form, the CDR3 reads TGTGCCAGCAGCTTAGCCGCCTTGGGCCATCAGCCCCAGCATTTT.

The chain recombines TRBV7-9 with TRBJ1-1, with D perhaps TRBD1 (5 bases). CDR3 length equals 14 residues. V lost 4 bases to trimming and J lost 3 bases, with 12 bases between them. The germline V gene encodes CDR1 SEHNR and CDR2 FQNEAQ (reference sequence). CDR3 sequence reads: CASSSWGEHTEAFF. CDR3 sequence (DNA): TGTGCCAGCAGCTCCTGGGGGGAGCACACTGAAGCTTTCTTT.

The chain has TRBV4-1 and TRBJ2-1, with 7 bases lining up with TRBD2. There are 17 residues in the CDR3. Germline V gene lookup returns CDR1 MGHRA and CDR2 YSYEKL. V dropped 3 bases and J dropped 3; count of bases not matched to a gene: 11. CDR3 bases: TGCGCCAGCAGCCACTACCTACTAGCGCAGAGCTACAATGAGCAGTTCTTC. Translating it yields CASSHYLLAQSYNEQFF.

The chain has TRBV2 and TRBJ1-6, with 8 bases matching TRBD1. CDR3 length: 15 amino acids. Germline V gene sequence: CDR1 SNHLY, CDR2 FYNNEI. V shed 7 bases, J shed 10 bases, and the junction held 12 bases outside the gene matches. The CDR3, as DNA: TGTGCCAGCACCCTTACCGCAGGGGGCGCATCACCCCTCCACTTT. This codes for CASTLTAGGASPLHF.

The chain has TRBV9 and TRBJ2-7, with a possible D match to TRBD2 (5 bases). This CDR3 comprises 14 residues. Trimming removed 7 bases at V and 3 bases at J, with 17 bases between. Germline values: CDR1 SGDLS, CDR2 YYNGEE. CDR3 amino acids: CASGVTGINYEQYF. The CDR3 nucleotides read TGTGCCAGCGGGGTAACCGGGATCAACTACGAGCAGTACTTC.

This chain joins TRBV7-9 and TRBJ2-7; D unclear. The V and J ends lost 3 bases and 0 bases respectively, with 6 bases between them. The CDR3 has 13 amino acids. Germline loops: CDR1 SEHNR, CDR2 FQNEAQ (reference sequence). Here the CDR3 reads CASSFGVSYEQYV. Written as DNA, the CDR3 is TGTGCCAGCAGCTTCGGAGTCTCCTACGAGCAGTACGTC.

The chain uses TRBV9 and TRBJ2-2; 10 bases match TRBD1. Germline lookup yields CDR1 SGDLS and CDR2 YYNGEE. The trim removed 3 bases at V and 6 bases at J, leaving 5 bases unmatched. The CDR3 spans 15 residues. The CDR3 here is CASSAPGQGAGELFF. CDR3 in DNA: TGTGCCAGCAGCGCCCCCGGACAGGGGGCCGGGGAGCTGTTTTTT. The full variable domain, with the rest looked up from reference TRBV9 and TRBJ2-2, is DSGVTQTPKHLITATGQRVTLRCSPRSGDLSVYWYQQSLDQGLQFLIQYYNGEERAKGNILERFSAQQFPDLHSELNLSSLELGDSALYFCASSAPGQGAGELFFGEGSRLTVL.

The rearrangement uses TRBV28 and TRBJ2-1, with TRBD1 matching 12 bases. Germline loops: CDR1 MDHEN, CDR2 SYDVKM. The CDR3 is 15 residues long. V dropped 5 bases and J dropped 7; count of bases not matched to a gene: 6. CDR3 amino acids: CASSTGTGGRNEQFF. CDR3 nucleotides: TGTGCCAGCAGTACCGGGACAGGGGGCAGAAATGAGCAGTTCTTC.

The rearrangement joins TRBV25-1 to TRBJ2-7; 10 positions agree with TRBD1. V lost 3 bases, J lost 6 bases, and 8 bases stayed unmatched. Germline CDR1 is MGHDK and CDR2 is SYGVNS. The CDR3 loop spans 15 amino acids. This chain's CDR3 is CASSEDRGYSGEQYF. CDR3 sequence (DNA): TGTGCCAGCAGTGAGGACAGGGGGTATTCTGGCGAGCAGTACTTC.

The chain links TRBV7-6 to TRBJ2-5; TRBD1 matches 8 bases. This CDR3 region has 14 residues. CDR1 is SGHVS, CDR2 FNYEAQ, per germline. V lost 2 bases, J lost 4 bases, and 3 bases stayed unmatched. The chain's CDR3 is CASSLFRGPETQYF. As DNA, the CDR3 is TGTGCCAGCAGCTTATTCAGGGGGCCAGAGACCCAGTACTTC.

The rearrangement links TRBV15 to TRBJ2-3, with TRBD1 matching 8 bases. Looked up from germline, CDR1 is LNHNV and CDR2 is YYDKDF (reference sequence). The CDR3 length is 15 residues. Germline trimming cut 9 bases from V and 1 base from J; bases unmatched to any gene: 9. This CDR3 reads CATARDRWGTDTQYF. CDR3 in DNA: TGTGCCACGGCACGGGACAGGTGGGGCACAGATACGCAGTATTTT.

CDR3 loop: CASSLYSATNEKLFF. In DNA, the CDR3 is TGTGCCAGCAGTTTATACAGTGCAACTAATGAAAAACTGTTTTTT. V usage is TRBV28 and J usage is TRBJ1-4; D is unresolved. The germline V and J ends were trimmed by 1 base and 0 bases, with 6 bases remaining between them. The CDR3 is 15 amino acids. Germline-derived CDR1 and CDR2 are MDHEN and SYDVKM.